This T cell receptor beta chain stems from a study of blood T cells in healthy people across ages. This clonotype was observed a handful of times. Germline V gene lookup returns CDR1 SGHAT and CDR2 FQNNGV. The CDR3 loop spans 17 amino acids. Deletions cut 4 bases from V and 9 bases from J, with 24 bases between. Together with a sample-barcoded 5' primer, a J-beta primer mix was included in a second PCR lasting roughly 6 to 12 cycles. TCRdb reprocessed the 5' RACE reads with MiXCR, giving one entry per CDR3 protein. Among approximately 800,000 distinct CDR3 sequences, around 68% were seen once, and the ten largest hold about a quarter.

Source material: blood. This receptor was taken from a man younger than 45 in good health. V usage is TRBV11-2 and J usage is TRBJ1-4; D perhaps matches TRBD1 (6 bases). DNA for the CDR3: TGTGCCAGCAGCTCTCCTTCAGTACAGGGCCAGGCCAAAAAACTGTTTTTT. As protein: CASSSPSVQGQAKKLFF.